The present entry profiles one T cell receptor beta chain with its context. The target antigen is unknown. The sample comes from a study of cytotoxic CD8 clonotypes in ibrutinib-treated CLL. Study summary: Mean productive templates were about 260,000; mean productive rearrangements were 94,082. Notes on the study in general: Sustained-remission and progressing patients diverged in sampling times. Public clonotypes were uncommon and contracted or stayed stable on treatment.

Germline V gene sequence: CDR1 SEHNR, CDR2 FQNEAQ (reference sequence). CDR3 length: 11 residues. V was pared by 5 bases and J by 8 bases, with 8 bases between. The assay was immunoSEQ multiplex PCR, and TCRdb's table has in-frame clones only and misses some. The data show roughly 300,000 clones, around 76% seen once. As input for TCR beta libraries, about 2 micrograms of genomic DNA came from cryopreserved PBMCs. This specimen consisted of PBMCs, obtained at disease progression, from a patient treated with ibrutinib. This rearrangement joins TRBV7-9 to TRBJ2-3; D unresolved. This sequence was found in a human donor with chronic lymphocytic leukemia. The CDR3 here is CASSPVGTQYF. CDR3 bases: TGTGCCAGCAGCCCCGTAGGTACGCAGTATTTT.